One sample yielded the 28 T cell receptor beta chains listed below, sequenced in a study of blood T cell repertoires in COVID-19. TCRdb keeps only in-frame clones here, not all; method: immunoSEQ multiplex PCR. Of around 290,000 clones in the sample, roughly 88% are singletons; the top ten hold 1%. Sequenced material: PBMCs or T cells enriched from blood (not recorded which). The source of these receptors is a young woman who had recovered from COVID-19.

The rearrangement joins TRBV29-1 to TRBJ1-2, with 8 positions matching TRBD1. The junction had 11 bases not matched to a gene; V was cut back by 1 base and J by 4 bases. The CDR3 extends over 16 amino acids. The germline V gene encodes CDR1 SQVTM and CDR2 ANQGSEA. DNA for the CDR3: TGCAGCGTTGAAGGCACTCCGGACAGGGCTCTCTATGGCTACACCTTC. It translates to CSVEGTPDRALYGYTF.

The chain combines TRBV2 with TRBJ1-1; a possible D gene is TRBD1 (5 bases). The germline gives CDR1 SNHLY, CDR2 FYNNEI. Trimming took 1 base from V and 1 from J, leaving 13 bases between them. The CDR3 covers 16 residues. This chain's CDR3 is CASSEGAGRGNTEAFF. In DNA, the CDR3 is TGTGCCAGCAGTGAAGGAGCAGGGAGGGGGAACACTGAAGCTTTCTTT.

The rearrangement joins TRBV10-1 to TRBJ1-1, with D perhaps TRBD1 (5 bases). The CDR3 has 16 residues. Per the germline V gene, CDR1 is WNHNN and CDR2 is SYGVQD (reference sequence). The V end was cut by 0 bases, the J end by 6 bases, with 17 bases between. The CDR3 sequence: CASSESREPHTSEAFF. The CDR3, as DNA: TGCGCCAGCAGTGAGTCCAGGGAACCGCATACCTCTGAAGCTTTCTTT.

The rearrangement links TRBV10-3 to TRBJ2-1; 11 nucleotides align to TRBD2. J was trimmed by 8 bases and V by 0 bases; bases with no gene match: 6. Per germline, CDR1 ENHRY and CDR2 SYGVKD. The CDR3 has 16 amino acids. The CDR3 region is CAISESRLAGPDEQFF. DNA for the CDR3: TGTGCCATCAGTGAGTCCAGACTAGCGGGACCGGATGAGCAGTTCTTC.

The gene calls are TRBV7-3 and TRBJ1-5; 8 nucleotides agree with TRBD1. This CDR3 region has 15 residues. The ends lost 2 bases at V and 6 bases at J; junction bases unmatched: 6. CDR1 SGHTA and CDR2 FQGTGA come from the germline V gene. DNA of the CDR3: TGTGCCAGCAGCTTAGGCAGGGGGCTAACTCAGCCCCAGCATTTT. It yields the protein CASSLGRGLTQPQHF.

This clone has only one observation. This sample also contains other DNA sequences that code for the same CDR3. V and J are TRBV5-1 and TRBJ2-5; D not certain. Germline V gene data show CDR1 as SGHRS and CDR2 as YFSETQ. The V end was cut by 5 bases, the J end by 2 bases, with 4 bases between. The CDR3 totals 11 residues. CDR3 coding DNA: TGCGCCAGCAGGCGGCAAGAGACCCAGTACTTC. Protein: CASRRQETQYF.

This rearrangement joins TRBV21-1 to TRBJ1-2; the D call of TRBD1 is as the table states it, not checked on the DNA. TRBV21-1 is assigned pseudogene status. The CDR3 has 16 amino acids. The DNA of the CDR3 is TGTGCCAGCAGCAAAGGTAAGGACAGGGGGCTGAGTGGCTACACCTTC. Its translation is CASSKGKDRGLSGYTF.

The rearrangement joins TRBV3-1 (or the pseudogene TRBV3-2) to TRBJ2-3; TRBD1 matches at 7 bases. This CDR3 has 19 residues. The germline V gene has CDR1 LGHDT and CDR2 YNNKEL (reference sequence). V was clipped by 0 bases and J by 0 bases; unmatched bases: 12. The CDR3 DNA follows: TGTGCCAGCAGCCAAGAAGTCTCGGGAACAGGGGAGAGCACAGATACGCAGTATTTT. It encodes CASSQEVSGTGESTDTQYF.

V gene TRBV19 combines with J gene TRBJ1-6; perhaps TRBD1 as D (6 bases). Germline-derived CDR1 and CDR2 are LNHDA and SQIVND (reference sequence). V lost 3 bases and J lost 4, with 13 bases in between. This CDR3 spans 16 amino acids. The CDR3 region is CASSMVGGTYNSPLHF. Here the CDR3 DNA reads TGTGCCAGTAGTATGGTCGGGGGGACATATAATTCACCCCTCCACTTT.

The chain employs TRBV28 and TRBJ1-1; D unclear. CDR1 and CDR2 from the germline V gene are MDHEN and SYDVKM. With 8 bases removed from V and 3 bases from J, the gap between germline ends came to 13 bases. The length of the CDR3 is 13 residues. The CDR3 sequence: CASGLGGYTEAFF. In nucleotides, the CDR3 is TGTGCCAGCGGCCTCGGAGGGTACACTGAAGCTTTCTTT.

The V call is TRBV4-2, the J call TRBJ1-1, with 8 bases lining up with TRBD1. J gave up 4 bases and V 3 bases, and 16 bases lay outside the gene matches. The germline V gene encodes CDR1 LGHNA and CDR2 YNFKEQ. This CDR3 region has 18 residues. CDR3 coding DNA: TGTGCCAGCAGCCAGGACGTTAGGACAGGGCATTATGGCACTGAAGCTTTCTTT. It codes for CASSQDVRTGHYGTEAFF.

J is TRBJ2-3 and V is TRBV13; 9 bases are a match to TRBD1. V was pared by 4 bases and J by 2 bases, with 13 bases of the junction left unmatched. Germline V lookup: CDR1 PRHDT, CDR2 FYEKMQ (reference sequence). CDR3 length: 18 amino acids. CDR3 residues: CASSSLIGGTGSTDTQYF. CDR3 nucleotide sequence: TGTGCCAGCAGCTCACTTATAGGAGGGACAGGGTCCACAGATACGCAGTATTTT. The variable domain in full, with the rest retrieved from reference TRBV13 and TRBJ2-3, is AAGVIQSPRHLIKEKRETATLKCYPIPRHDTVYWYQQGPGQDPQFLISFYEKMQSDKGSIPDRFSAQQFSDYHSELNMSSLELGDSALYFCASSSLIGGTGSTDTQYFGPGTRLTVL.

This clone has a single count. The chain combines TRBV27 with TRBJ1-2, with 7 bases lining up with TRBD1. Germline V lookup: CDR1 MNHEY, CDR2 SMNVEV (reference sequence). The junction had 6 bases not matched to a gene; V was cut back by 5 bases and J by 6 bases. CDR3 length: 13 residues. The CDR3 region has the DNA TGTGCCAGCAGTCGCCGACAGGGTGATGGCTACACCTTC. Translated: CASSRRQGDGYTF.

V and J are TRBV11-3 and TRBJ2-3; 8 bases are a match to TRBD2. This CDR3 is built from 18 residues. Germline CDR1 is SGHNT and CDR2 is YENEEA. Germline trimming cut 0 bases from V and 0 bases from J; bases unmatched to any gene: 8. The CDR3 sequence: CASSLEWDGGESTDTQYF. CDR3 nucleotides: TGTGCCAGCAGCTTAGAATGGGACGGGGGGGAAAGCACAGATACGCAGTATTTT.

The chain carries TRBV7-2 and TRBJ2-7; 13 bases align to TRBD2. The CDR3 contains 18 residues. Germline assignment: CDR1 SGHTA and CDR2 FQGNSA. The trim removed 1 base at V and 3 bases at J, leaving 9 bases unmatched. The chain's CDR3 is CASSLVHGLAGANYEQYF. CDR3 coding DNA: TGTGCCAGCAGCTTAGTCCACGGACTAGCGGGGGCAAACTACGAGCAGTACTTC.

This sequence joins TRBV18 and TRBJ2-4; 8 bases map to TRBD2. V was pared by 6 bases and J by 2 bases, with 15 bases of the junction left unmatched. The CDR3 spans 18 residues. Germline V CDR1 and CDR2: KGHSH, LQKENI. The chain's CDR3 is CASSPLREGPLSKNIQYF. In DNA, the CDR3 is TGTGCCAGCTCCCCGCTACGGGAGGGCCCATTGTCCAAAAACATTCAGTACTTC.

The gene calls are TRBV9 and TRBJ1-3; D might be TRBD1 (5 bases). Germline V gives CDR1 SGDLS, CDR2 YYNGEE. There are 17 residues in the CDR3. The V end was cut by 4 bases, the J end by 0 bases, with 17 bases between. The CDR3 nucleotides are TGTGCCAGCAGCCAGGGCGCGGTTCGCATCTCTGGAAACACCATATATTTT. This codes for CASSQGAVRISGNTIYF.

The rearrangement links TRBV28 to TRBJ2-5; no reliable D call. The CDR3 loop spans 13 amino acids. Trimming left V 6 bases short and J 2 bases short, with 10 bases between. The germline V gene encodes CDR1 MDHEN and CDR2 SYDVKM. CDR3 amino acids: CASSPMTQETQYF. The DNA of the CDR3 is TGTGCCAGCAGCCCAATGACACAAGAGACCCAGTACTTC.

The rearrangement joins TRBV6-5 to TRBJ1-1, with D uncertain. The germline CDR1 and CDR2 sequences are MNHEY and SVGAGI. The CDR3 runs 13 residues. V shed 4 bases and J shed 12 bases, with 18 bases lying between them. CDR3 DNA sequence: TGTGCCAGCAGTTCCCGCGCGGGCAGTCTGTCTTTCTTT. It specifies CASSSRAGSLSFF.

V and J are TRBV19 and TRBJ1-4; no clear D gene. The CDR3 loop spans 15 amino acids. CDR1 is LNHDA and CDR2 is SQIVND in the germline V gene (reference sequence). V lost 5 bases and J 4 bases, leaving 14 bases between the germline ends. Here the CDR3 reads CASSGTDAHNEKLFF. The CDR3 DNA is TGTGCCAGTAGTGGAACAGACGCACATAATGAAAAACTGTTTTTT. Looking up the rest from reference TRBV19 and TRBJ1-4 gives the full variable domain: DGGITQSPKYLFRKEGQNVTLSCEQNLNHDAMYWYRQDPGQGLRLIYYSQIVNDFQKGDIAEGYSVSREKKESFPLTVTSAQKNPTAFYLCASSGTDAHNEKLFFGSGTQLSVL.

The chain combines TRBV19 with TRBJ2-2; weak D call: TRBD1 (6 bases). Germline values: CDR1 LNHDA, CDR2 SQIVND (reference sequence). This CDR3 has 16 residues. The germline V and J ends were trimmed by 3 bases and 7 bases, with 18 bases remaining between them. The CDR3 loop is CASSIFRAGEHGELFF. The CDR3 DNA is TGTGCCAGTAGTATCTTTCGGGCAGGGGAGCACGGGGAGCTGTTTTTT.

CDR3: CASSLASTGELFF. The CDR3 DNA follows: TGCGCCAGCAGCTTAGCAAGCACCGGGGAGCTGTTTTTT. The rearrangement links TRBV5-1 to TRBJ2-2; unclear D gene. Per germline, CDR1 SGHRS and CDR2 YFSETQ. This CDR3 contains 13 residues. V dropped 2 bases and J dropped 4 bases, with 6 bases sitting between them.

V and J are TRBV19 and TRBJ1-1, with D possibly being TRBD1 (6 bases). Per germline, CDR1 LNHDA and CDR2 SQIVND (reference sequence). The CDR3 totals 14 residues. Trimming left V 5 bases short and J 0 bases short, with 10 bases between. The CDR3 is CASSPSGVNTEAFF. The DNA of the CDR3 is TGTGCCAGTAGTCCCTCAGGGGTGAACACTGAAGCTTTCTTT. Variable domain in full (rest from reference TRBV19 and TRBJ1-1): DGGITQSPKYLFRKEGQNVTLSCEQNLNHDAMYWYRQDPGQGLRLIYYSQIVNDFQKGDIAEGYSVSREKKESFPLTVTSAQKNPTAFYLCASSPSGVNTEAFFGQGTRLTVV.

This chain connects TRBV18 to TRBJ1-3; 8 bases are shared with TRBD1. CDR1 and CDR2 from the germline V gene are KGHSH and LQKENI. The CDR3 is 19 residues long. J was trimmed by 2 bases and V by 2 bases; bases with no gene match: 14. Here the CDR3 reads CASSPKLLGRGQAGNTIYF. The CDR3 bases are TGTGCCAGCTCACCAAAACTCCTGGGTCGGGGACAGGCTGGAAACACCATATATTTT.

In nucleotides, the CDR3 is TGTGCCAGCAGTTCCGGGGGGAGCAATGAGCAGTTCTTC. Its protein product is CASSSGGSNEQFF. The V gene is TRBV27, the J gene TRBJ2-1; 7 nucleotides align to TRBD2. The CDR3 spans 13 residues. The germline V gene encodes CDR1 MNHEY and CDR2 SMNVEV (reference sequence). V was clipped by 4 bases and J by 6 bases; unmatched bases: 3.

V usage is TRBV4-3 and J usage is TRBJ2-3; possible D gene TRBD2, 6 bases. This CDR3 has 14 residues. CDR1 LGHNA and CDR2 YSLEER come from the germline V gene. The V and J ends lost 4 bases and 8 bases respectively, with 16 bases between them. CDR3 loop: CASSPDGTSFTQYF. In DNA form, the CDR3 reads TGCGCCAGCAGCCCCGACGGGACTTCTTTTACGCAGTATTTT.

CDR3 in DNA: TGTGCCAGCAGCGCACTCGGGAGGTCCAACACCGGGGAGCTGTTTTTT. This gives the protein CASSALGRSNTGELFF. The rearrangement joins TRBV9 to TRBJ2-2; 7 bases fit TRBD2. CDR3 size: 16 residues. Germline V gene lookup returns CDR1 SGDLS and CDR2 YYNGEE. V dropped 3 bases and J dropped 2; count of bases not matched to a gene: 7.

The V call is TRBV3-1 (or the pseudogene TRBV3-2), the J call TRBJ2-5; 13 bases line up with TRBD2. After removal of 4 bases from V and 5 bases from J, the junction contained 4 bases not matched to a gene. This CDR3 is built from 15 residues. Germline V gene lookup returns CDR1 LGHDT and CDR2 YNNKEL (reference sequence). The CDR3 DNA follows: TGTGCCAGCAGCCTACTAGCGGGGGGGCATGAGACCCAGTACTTC. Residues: CASSLLAGGHETQYF.